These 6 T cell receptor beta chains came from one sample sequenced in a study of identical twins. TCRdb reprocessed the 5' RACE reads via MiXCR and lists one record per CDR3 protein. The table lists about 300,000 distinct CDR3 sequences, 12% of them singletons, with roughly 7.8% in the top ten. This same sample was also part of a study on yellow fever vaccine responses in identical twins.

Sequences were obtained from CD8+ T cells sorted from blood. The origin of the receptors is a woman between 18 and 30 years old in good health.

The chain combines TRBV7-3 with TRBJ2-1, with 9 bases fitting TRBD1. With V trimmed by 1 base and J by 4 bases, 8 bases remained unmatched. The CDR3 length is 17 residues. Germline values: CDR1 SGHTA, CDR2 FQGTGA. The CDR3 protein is CASSLMGQDRGYNEQFF. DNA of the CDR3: TGTGCCAGCAGCTTAATGGGCCAAGACAGGGGGTACAATGAGCAGTTCTTC. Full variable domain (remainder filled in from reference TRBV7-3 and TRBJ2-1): GAGVSQTPSNKVTEKGKYVELRCDPISGHTALYWYRQSLGQGPEFLIYFQGTGAADDSGLPNDRFFAVRPEGSVSTLKIQRTERGDSAVYLCASSLMGQDRGYNEQFFGPGTRLTVL.

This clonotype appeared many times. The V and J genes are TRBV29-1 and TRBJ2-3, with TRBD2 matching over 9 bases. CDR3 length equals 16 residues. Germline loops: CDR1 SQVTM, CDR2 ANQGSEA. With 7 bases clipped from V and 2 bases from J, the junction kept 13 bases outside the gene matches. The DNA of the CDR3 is TGCAGCGCAGGGACTAGCTCCCCACTCCCCACAGATACGCAGTATTTT. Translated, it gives CSAGTSSPLPTDTQYF.

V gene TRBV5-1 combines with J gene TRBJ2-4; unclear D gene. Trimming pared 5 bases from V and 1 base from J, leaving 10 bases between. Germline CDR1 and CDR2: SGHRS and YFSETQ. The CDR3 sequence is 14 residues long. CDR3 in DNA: TGCGCCAGCAGTCCTGAGAGGGCCAAAAACATTCAGTACTTC. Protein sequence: CASSPERAKNIQYF.

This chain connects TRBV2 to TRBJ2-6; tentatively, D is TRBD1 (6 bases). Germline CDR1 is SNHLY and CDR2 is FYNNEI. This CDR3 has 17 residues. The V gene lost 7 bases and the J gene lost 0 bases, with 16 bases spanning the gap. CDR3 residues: CASIARDKASGANVLTF. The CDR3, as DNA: TGTGCCAGCATCGCCCGGGACAAAGCCTCTGGGGCCAACGTCCTGACTTTC.

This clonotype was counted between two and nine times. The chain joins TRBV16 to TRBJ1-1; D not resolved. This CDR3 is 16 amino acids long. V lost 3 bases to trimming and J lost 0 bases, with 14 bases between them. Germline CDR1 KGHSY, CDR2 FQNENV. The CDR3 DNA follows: TGTGCCAGCAGCCAGTCCCAGAGATCAATGAACACTGAAGCTTTCTTT. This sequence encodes CASSQSQRSMNTEAFF.

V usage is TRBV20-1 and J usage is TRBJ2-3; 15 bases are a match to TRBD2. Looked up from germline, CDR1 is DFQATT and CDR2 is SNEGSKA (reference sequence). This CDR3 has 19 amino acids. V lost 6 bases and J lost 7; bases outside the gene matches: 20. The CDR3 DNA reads TGCAGTGCGCGAACGGGGACTAGCGGGGGGCCGGGTACCCTCAATACGCAGTATTTT. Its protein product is CSARTGTSGGPGTLNTQYF.